These 12 T cell receptor beta chains share one sample of origin, sequenced in a study of shared clonotypes between healthy human individuals. Method: immunoSEQ multiplex PCR; TCRdb's copy keeps in-frame clones and lacks some. The table records millions of clones, about 95% of them present only once. In the naive CD8 group, cells lacked CD45RO and were positively selected for CCR7, so terminally differentiated effector memory CD45RA+ cells were left out. Sequencing was performed on naive CD8+ T cells sorted from blood. These receptors all come from a man between 18 and 35 years old in good health.

The count of this clone is one. The chain uses TRBV6-1 and TRBJ2-7; no clear D gene. Germline V lookup: CDR1 MNHNS, CDR2 SASEGT. The V and J ends lost 3 bases and 4 bases respectively, with 7 bases between them. This CDR3 region has 12 residues. The DNA of the CDR3 is TGTGCCAGCAGTGATAGTGGATACGAGCAGTACTTC. Its translation is CASSDSGYEQYF.

The chain is built from TRBV27 and TRBJ2-5; D gene unclear. Deletions cut 3 bases from V and 4 bases from J, with 9 bases between. CDR1 and CDR2 from the germline V gene are MNHEY and SMNVEV (reference sequence). This CDR3 contains 13 residues. The CDR3 DNA follows: TGTGCCAGCAGTTTGGGCAGGAGAGAGACCCAGTACTTC. Translated: CASSLGRRETQYF.

This clone appeared a few times. The chain has TRBV4-1 and TRBJ2-5; 10 bases fit TRBD2. Germline CDR1 reads MGHRA; CDR2 reads YSYEKL. The CDR3 extends over 16 amino acids. Trimming cost V 0 bases and J 5 bases; bases outside gene matches: 6. The CDR3 DNA reads TGCGCCAGCAGCCAAGATCGGTCTAGCGGGGGCGAGACCCAGTACTTC. This translates into CASSQDRSSGGETQYF.

V usage is TRBV6-5 and J usage is TRBJ1-6; 7 nucleotides align to TRBD1. The germline CDR1 and CDR2 sequences are MNHEY and SVGAGI. V lost 4 bases, J lost 11 bases, and 8 bases stayed unmatched. The CDR3 spans 14 residues. The CDR3 nucleotides read TGTGCCAGCAGTTCCCGACAGGGATTTACACCCCTCCACTTT. Amino acid sequence: CASSSRQGFTPLHF.

This clone was found a few times. The rearrangement uses TRBV6-5 and TRBJ1-5, with D unresolved. The germline gives CDR1 MNHEY, CDR2 SVGAGI. The CDR3 totals 14 residues. V gave up 8 bases and J gave up 0 bases, with 11 bases separating them. The CDR3: CASAPSYSNQPQHF. CDR3 sequence (DNA): TGTGCCAGCGCTCCAAGTTATAGCAATCAGCCCCAGCATTTT.

This chain uses TRBV4-1 with TRBJ2-1, with 7 bases identical to TRBD1. Germline V gene data show CDR1 as MGHRA and CDR2 as YSYEKL. J gave up 6 bases and V 4 bases, and 12 bases lay outside the gene matches. The CDR3 is 16 residues long. The CDR3 here is CASSPSGTERGNEQFF. Here the CDR3 DNA reads TGCGCCAGCAGCCCATCCGGGACAGAACGTGGCAATGAGCAGTTCTTC.

CDR3 DNA sequence: TGCGCCAGTTCTAGGACTCCGAACACCGGGGAGCTGTTTTTT. It encodes CASSRTPNTGELFF. This rearrangement joins TRBV4-1 to TRBJ2-2, with D tentatively TRBD2 (5 bases). The germline gives CDR1 MGHRA, CDR2 YSYEKL. The ends were cut back, 9 bases at V and 0 bases at J, with 11 bases in the middle. The CDR3 runs 14 residues.

The chain combines TRBV6-5 with TRBJ2-7; TRBD2 aligns across 8 bases. The trim removed 2 bases at V and 5 bases at J, leaving 5 bases unmatched. CDR3 length: 14 amino acids. CDR1 is MNHEY, CDR2 SVGAGI, per germline. CDR3 DNA sequence: TGTGCCAGCAGTTACAAGCGGGAGATAGACGAGCAGTACTTC. Translating it yields CASSYKREIDEQYF.

The CDR3, as DNA: TGTGCCAGCAGCCCGTATGAGGTCACAGATACGCAGTATTTT. Residues: CASSPYEVTDTQYF. The chain is built from TRBV14 and TRBJ2-3; D ambiguous. Trimming removed 4 bases from V and 2 bases from J, with 10 bases in between. The CDR3 is 14 amino acids. Germline V gene sequence: CDR1 SGHDN, CDR2 FVKESK.

The chain links TRBV28 to TRBJ1-2; 7 bases match TRBD1. Germline V lookup: CDR1 MDHEN, CDR2 SYDVKM. The CDR3 totals 17 residues. With V trimmed by 2 bases and J by 0 bases, 9 bases remained unmatched. This CDR3 is CASSLVTGIHPNYGYTF. The CDR3 nucleotides read TGTGCCAGCAGTTTAGTGACAGGGATCCATCCTAACTATGGCTACACCTTC.

This clone was detected once. This chain connects TRBV11-2 to TRBJ2-3, with 7 nucleotides matching TRBD2. This CDR3 spans 15 amino acids. Germline values: CDR1 SGHAT, CDR2 FQNNGV. With 1 base clipped from V and 5 bases from J, the junction kept 6 bases outside the gene matches. The CDR3 DNA reads as TGTGCCAGCAGCTTAGGCGTAGGGGAGGGAGATACGCAGTATTTT. It translates to CASSLGVGEGDTQYF.

The rearrangement joins TRBV6-5 to TRBJ1-1; TRBD1 aligns across 8 bases. Germline loops: CDR1 MNHEY, CDR2 SVGAGI. V lost 7 bases and J lost 4; bases outside the gene matches: 8. The CDR3 contains 14 residues. The CDR3 bases are TGTGCCAGCATTAAACAGGGGGGAGGCACTGAAGCTTTCTTT. Protein product: CASIKQGGGTEAFF.